The 18 T cell receptor beta chains below were found in one sample sequenced in a study of high-grade serous ovarian cancer treatment subgroups. Assay used: immunoSEQ multiplex PCR; TCRdb lists only in-frame clones, some missing. The table lists thousands of clones, roughly 70% of them singletons. Tumor samples were obtained before definitive surgery or chemotherapy. Sequenced input: tumor tissue. The source is a human donor with high-grade serous ovarian cancer.

This clone was seen only a few times. The chain is built from TRBV28 and TRBJ2-1; possibly TRBD2 for D (6 bases). Per the germline V gene, CDR1 is MDHEN and CDR2 is SYDVKM. The CDR3 contains 13 residues. Between the trimmed V and J ends, which lost 7 bases and 4 bases, there was a span of 11 bases. CDR3 in amino acids: CASKTSNYNEQFF. CDR3 nucleotides: TGTGCCAGCAAAACTAGCAATTACAATGAGCAGTTCTTC.

This clone was found a few times. The CDR3 nucleotides are TGTGCCAGCAGCTTTCAAGGACGAAAACTGTTTTTT. Protein sequence: CASSFQGRKLFF. V usage is TRBV5-4 and J usage is TRBJ1-4; D is undetermined. V lost 2 bases and J lost 10, with 9 bases in between. The CDR3 is made up of 12 amino acids. Germline CDR1 is SGHNT and CDR2 is YYREEE (reference sequence).

The chain links TRBV18 to TRBJ2-5; D remains unclear. The length of the CDR3 is 14 residues. The germline V gene has CDR1 KGHSH and CDR2 LQKENI. Trimming cost V 5 bases and J 2 bases, with 12 bases left between them. CDR3 amino acids: CASSSAGDQETQYF. Written as DNA, the CDR3 is TGTGCCAGCTCATCGGCAGGTGATCAAGAGACCCAGTACTTC.

In its sample, this clone was seen once. The chain joins TRBV2 to TRBJ2-5, with a possible D match to TRBD2 (5 bases). This CDR3 is built from 14 residues. V lost 8 bases to trimming and J lost 4 bases, with 17 bases between them. Per the germline V gene, CDR1 is SNHLY and CDR2 is FYNNEI. CDR3 in DNA: TGTGCCAGCCACGGGGAAAGGGTTGGAGAGACCCAGTACTTC. It translates to CASHGERVGETQYF.

There are a few counts of this clone. The rearrangement links TRBV16 to TRBJ1-2; 7 positions agree with TRBD1. Per the germline V gene, CDR1 is KGHSY and CDR2 is FQNENV. V gave up 4 bases and J gave up 4 bases; unmatched junction bases: 9. The CDR3 is 15 residues long. The CDR3 sequence is CASSRAGQAVYGYTF. CDR3 nucleotides: TGTGCCAGCAGCCGAGCAGGACAGGCCGTCTATGGCTACACCTTC.

CDR3 in amino acids: CASRWTGSRGTEAFF. The CDR3 DNA reads TGTGCCAGTAGATGGACAGGATCGAGGGGGACTGAAGCTTTCTTT. The chain recombines TRBV19 with TRBJ1-1; TRBD1 aligns across 7 bases. Germline loops: CDR1 LNHDA, CDR2 SQIVND (reference sequence). The CDR3 runs 15 residues. V lost 6 bases, J lost 5 bases, and 12 bases stayed unmatched.

The CDR3 protein is CASLTGTGSYNEQFF. The CDR3 DNA follows: TGTGCCAGCCTAACCGGGACTGGGTCCTACAATGAGCAGTTCTTC. The chain combines TRBV27 with TRBJ2-1; maybe TRBD2 (6 bases). The CDR3 is made up of 15 amino acids. Germline V CDR1 and CDR2: MNHEY, SMNVEV (reference sequence). V was trimmed by 8 bases and J by 1 base, leaving 15 bases between them.

The V and J genes are TRBV5-6 and TRBJ2-2; 8 nucleotides align to TRBD1. Germline V gene data show CDR1 as SGHDT and CDR2 as YYEEEE. This CDR3 is built from 18 residues. After removal of 3 bases from V and 9 bases from J, the junction contained 19 bases not matched to a gene. CDR3 in DNA: TGTGCCAGCAGCTCGGAACCTACGACAGGGGCCCTCTTTCGGGAGCTGTTTTTT. Protein product: CASSSEPTTGALFRELFF.

This clone was recorded only once. J is TRBJ2-2 and V is TRBV5-6; D is possibly TRBD2 (6 bases). The V gene's germline CDR1 is SGHDT and CDR2 YYEEEE. With 4 bases removed from V and 3 bases from J, the gap between germline ends came to 22 bases. The CDR3 spans 18 residues. The CDR3 bases are TGTGCCAGCAGCCCTTGGGGTGGACTACTCCTATACACCGGGGAGCTGTTTTTT. Encoded protein: CASSPWGGLLLYTGELFF.

The CDR3 protein is CASSQVDPKLQKNIQYF. The CDR3 DNA is TGTGCCAGCAGCCAAGTCGACCCAAAACTCCAGAAAAACATTCAGTACTTC. The chain uses TRBV14 and TRBJ2-4; no reliable D call. This CDR3 has 17 amino acids. Germline-derived CDR1 and CDR2 are SGHDN and FVKESK. V lost 1 base, J lost 4 bases, and 17 bases lay in between.

The CDR3 region has the DNA TGCGCCAGCAGCCCTGTGGGGATCTCCTACGAGCAGTACTTC. Translation gives CASSPVGISYEQYF. The chain couples TRBV5-1 to TRBJ2-7; D is undetermined. Trimming shortened V by 4 bases and J by 0 bases, and 11 bases separated the two germline ends. The CDR3 contains 14 residues. Per the germline V gene, CDR1 is SGHRS and CDR2 is YFSETQ.

To note about this clone: This sample also contains other DNA sequences that code for the same CDR3. The chain links TRBV28 to TRBJ1-4; TRBD1 aligns across 10 bases. The germline V gene has CDR1 MDHEN and CDR2 SYDVKM. Trimming at V came to 6 bases and at J to 8 bases, leaving 6 bases not matched to a gene. The CDR3 runs 14 residues. The CDR3 loop is CASSRGQGREKLFF. DNA for the CDR3: TGTGCCAGCAGCCGGGGACAGGGGAGGGAAAAACTGTTTTTT. Supplemented by reference TRBV28 and TRBJ1-4, the full variable domain reads DVKVTQSSRYLVKRTGEKVFLECVQDMDHENMFWYRQDPGLGLRLIYFSYDVKMKEKGDIPEGYSVSREKKERFSLILESASTNQTSMYLCASSRGQGREKLFFGSGTQLSVL.

This clone was seen a single time. V gene TRBV7-3 combines with J gene TRBJ2-7; D is undetermined. Germline loops: CDR1 SGHTA, CDR2 FQGTGA. There are 14 residues in the CDR3. V was clipped by 2 bases and J by 0 bases, with 8 bases between them. This CDR3 is CASSLDLASYEQYF. CDR3 bases: TGTGCCAGCAGCTTAGACCTTGCCTCCTACGAGCAGTACTTC. Complete variable domain (other parts from reference TRBV7-3 and TRBJ2-7): GAGVSQTPSNKVTEKGKYVELRCDPISGHTALYWYRQSLGQGPEFLIYFQGTGAADDSGLPNDRFFAVRPEGSVSTLKIQRTERGDSAVYLCASSLDLASYEQYFGPGTRLTVT.

This rearrangement joins TRBV27 to TRBJ1-2; TRBD1 matches 7 bases. V shed 8 bases and J 7 bases; nucleotides not matched to a gene: 7. CDR3 length: 12 amino acids. From germline, CDR1 is MNHEY and CDR2 SMNVEV (reference sequence). CDR3 protein: CASYRGGVGYTF. The CDR3 nucleotides are TGTGCCAGCTACAGGGGAGGAGTTGGCTACACCTTC.

The rearrangement links TRBV28 to TRBJ2-7, with D possibly matching TRBD1 (5 bases). The CDR3 is 15 residues long. Looked up from germline, CDR1 is MDHEN and CDR2 is SYDVKM. V lost 8 bases and J lost 6, with 23 bases in between. CDR3 amino acids: CASRSSLGPRVEQYF. CDR3 DNA: TGTGCCAGCCGATCAAGTCTGGGGCCAAGGGTCGAGCAGTACTTC.

V is TRBV9 and J is TRBJ2-7, with 7 bases identical to TRBD2. Looked up from germline, CDR1 is SGDLS and CDR2 is YYNGEE. CDR3 length: 15 amino acids. V shed 4 bases and J 3 bases; nucleotides not matched to a gene: 10. For the CDR3, the DNA is TGTGCCAGCAGCACGAGCGGGAACTCCTTCTACGAGCAGTACTTC. It encodes CASSTSGNSFYEQYF.

V is TRBV27 and J is TRBJ1-5; TRBD1 agrees at 8 bases. CDR1 and CDR2 (germline): MNHEY, SMNVEV (reference sequence). The CDR3 sequence is 14 residues long. Trimming cost V 5 bases and J 6 bases; bases outside gene matches: 6. This CDR3 is CASSPQGAGQPQHF. The DNA for the CDR3 is TGTGCCAGCAGTCCCCAGGGGGCAGGTCAGCCCCAGCATTTT.

This clone was seen just once. The gene calls are TRBV6-5 and TRBJ2-1; the match to TRBD2 covers 7 bases. V trimming: 2 bases; J trimming: 2 bases; junction bases outside the gene matches: 6. The CDR3 consists of 16 residues. Germline values: CDR1 MNHEY, CDR2 SVGAGI. The DNA of the CDR3 is TGTGCCAGCAGTTACAAGGCGGGAGCTGCCTACAATGAGCAGTTCTTC. Amino acid sequence: CASSYKAGAAYNEQFF.